These 15 T cell receptor beta chains were sequenced from one sample in a study of OX40 agonist ivuxolimab in advanced cancers. Data came from immunoSEQ multiplex PCR; TCRdb stores just in-frame clones and leaves some out. The sample shows fewer than 35,000 clones, 65% to 80% of them seen only once. This specimen was CD4+ or CD8+ T cells sorted from blood, taken in a trial of the OX40 agonist ivuxolimab. The receptors here all came from an adult with an advanced solid tumor such as melanoma, head and neck, liver or kidney cancer.

This clone has just one count. J is TRBJ2-7 and V is TRBV6-6, with a tentative D call TRBD1 (5 bases). V was clipped by 4 bases and J by 1 base, with 8 bases between them. CDR1 is MNHNY, CDR2 SVGAGI, per germline (reference sequence). This CDR3 contains 13 residues. CDR3 DNA sequence: TGTGCCAGCAGTTTTAGACAGTCCTACGAGCAGTACTTC. It codes for CASSFRQSYEQYF.

Only a few counts were recorded for this clone. V gene TRBV30 combines with J gene TRBJ1-2; D is undetermined. The CDR3 loop spans 13 amino acids. Trimming stripped 3 bases from V and 5 bases from J, with 13 bases between. Germline values: CDR1 GTSNPN, CDR2 SVGIG (reference sequence). CDR3 DNA: TGTGCCTGGAGAGATCCGGGAAGGTATGGCTACACCTTC. Its protein is CAWRDPGRYGYTF.

The J gene is TRBJ2-5, the V gene TRBV14; D may be TRBD2 (5 bases). The J call could be wrong; TRBJ2-7 is a better fit for the DNA end. This CDR3 region has 16 residues. Germline CDR1 and CDR2: SGHDN and FVKESK. The CDR3 bases are TGTGCCAGCAGCAGACTCGGGATTGAACTTAACTACGAGCAGTACTTC. It translates to CASSRLGIELNYEQYF.

This sequence joins TRBV18 and TRBJ1-4, with 9 positions matching TRBD1. CDR1 and CDR2 (germline): KGHSH, LQKENI. Losses at the gene ends were 4 bases for V and 10 bases for J; bases not matched to a gene: 10. The CDR3 covers 15 residues. The CDR3 protein is CASSRPGQGPLKLFF. CDR3 sequence (DNA): TGTGCCAGCTCACGGCCGGGACAGGGTCCTTTAAAACTGTTTTTT.

V and J are TRBV21-1 and TRBJ1-2. TRBV21-1 is marked as a pseudogene. The CDR3 runs 19 residues. The DNA for the CDR3 is TGTGCCAGCAGCAAAGGGGGTCGTTGGAGGCCTCCTATCAACTATGGCTACACCTTC. This sequence encodes CASSKGGRWRPPINYGYTF.

This clone was counted once. V is TRBV6-6 and J is TRBJ1-5; no definite D call. V gave up 6 bases and J gave up 6 bases, with 9 bases separating them. This CDR3 is 12 amino acids long. The germline gives CDR1 MNHNY, CDR2 SVGAGI (reference sequence). Here the CDR3 reads CASSYLSQPQHF. CDR3 nucleotide sequence: TGTGCCAGCAGCTACCTATCTCAGCCCCAGCATTTT.

V and J are TRBV5-1 and TRBJ1-5, with a tentative D call TRBD1 (5 bases). The germline V gene has CDR1 SGHRS and CDR2 YFSETQ. Deletions cut 0 bases from V and 0 bases from J, with 7 bases between. This CDR3 has 15 residues. CDR3 residues: CASSLDGTSNQPQHF. The CDR3 DNA follows: TGCGCCAGCAGCTTGGATGGGACTAGCAATCAGCCCCAGCATTTT.

This clone was recorded only once. This chain uses TRBV21-1 with TRBJ1-4; the D segment call TRBD1 is taken from the table without a DNA check. TRBV21-1 is a known pseudogene. The CDR3 spans 21 residues. In nucleotides, the CDR3 is TGTGCCAGCAGCAAACCCGAAAGGGACAGGAGGCCCTCTGCAACTAATGAAAAACTGTTTTTT. This encodes CASSKPERDRRPSATNEKLFF.

This clone was seen a few times. The chain combines TRBV30 with TRBJ1-2, with 7 nucleotides matching TRBD1. Germline CDR1 and CDR2: GTSNPN and SVGIG (reference sequence). The CDR3 is made up of 13 amino acids. The trim removed 2 bases at V and 2 bases at J, leaving 2 bases unmatched. Here the CDR3 reads CAWSPQGNYGYTF. The CDR3 DNA sequence: TGTGCCTGGAGTCCACAGGGGAACTATGGCTACACCTTC.

The chain combines TRBV19 with TRBJ2-4, with D perhaps TRBD1 (5 bases). Germline CDR1 reads LNHDA; CDR2 reads SQIVND (reference sequence). The CDR3 spans 16 residues. The V end lost 7 bases, the J end lost 0 bases, and 16 bases lay between the germline ends. As DNA, the CDR3 is TGTGCCAGTACCCAATCCGGACAACTAGCCAAAAACATTCAGTACTTC. This translates into CASTQSGQLAKNIQYF.

In this sample, this clone turned up once. The gene calls are TRBV6-5 and TRBJ1-5, with 8 bases that match TRBD1. With 8 bases clipped from V and 9 bases from J, the junction kept 6 bases outside the gene matches. Germline V gene lookup returns CDR1 MNHEY and CDR2 SVGAGI. The CDR3 runs to 12 residues. The CDR3 coding sequence is TGTGCCAGCGGGACAGGCCCGTTGCCCCAGCATTTT. It specifies CASGTGPLPQHF.

The J gene is TRBJ2-2, the V gene TRBV6-1, with TRBD1 identical over 7 bases. The CDR3 extends over 18 amino acids. V shed 3 bases, J shed 0 bases, and the junction held 10 bases outside the gene matches. The germline V gene has CDR1 MNHNS and CDR2 SASEGT. This chain's CDR3 is CASSDNRGYHTNTGELFF. CDR3 sequence (DNA): TGTGCCAGCAGTGATAACAGGGGATACCATACGAACACCGGGGAGCTGTTTTTT.

The chain recombines TRBV5-6 with TRBJ2-3; TRBD2 might be the D (6 bases). Between the trimmed V and J ends, which lost 2 bases and 2 bases, there was a span of 15 bases. The CDR3 totals 16 residues. CDR1 is SGHDT, CDR2 YYEEEE, per germline. CDR3: CASSFLSAGNTDTQYF. The DNA of the CDR3 is TGTGCCAGCAGCTTCCTCTCTGCGGGGAACACAGATACGCAGTATTTT.

CDR3 region: CASSISVTYEQYF. The DNA of the CDR3 is TGTGCCAGTAGTATTTCCGTAACCTACGAGCAGTACTTC. This rearrangement joins TRBV19 to TRBJ2-7; D is undetermined. The germline gives CDR1 LNHDA, CDR2 SQIVND (reference sequence). V was pared by 3 bases and J by 2 bases, with 8 bases between. CDR3 length equals 13 residues.

The V gene is TRBV6-1, the J gene TRBJ1-5; D unresolved. The CDR3 is made up of 14 amino acids. Germline CDR1 and CDR2: MNHNS and SASEGT. V dropped 3 bases and J dropped 3 bases, with 9 bases sitting between them. The CDR3: CASSDSAPNQPQHF. CDR3 coding DNA: TGTGCCAGCAGTGATTCAGCCCCCAATCAGCCCCAGCATTTT.